This passage covers 25 T cell receptor beta chains from one sample sequenced in a study of cytomegalovirus exposure and HLA in healthy donors. Amplification used 60 Vbeta primers and 13 Jbeta primers. Data came from immunoSEQ multiplex PCR; TCRdb stores just in-frame clones and leaves some out. This table holds about 160,000 clones, roughly 82% found once. The sequenced sample was PBMCs. Every receptor here comes from a woman between 25 and 40 years old in good health and CMV-seronegative.

The chain couples TRBV4-2 to TRBJ2-2; 10 nucleotides line up with TRBD2. Germline CDR1 LGHNA, CDR2 YNFKEQ. CDR3 length equals 15 residues. V lost 7 bases and J lost 4; bases outside the gene matches: 6. This CDR3 reads CASIGAGGPTGELFF. DNA of the CDR3: TGTGCCAGCATAGGAGCGGGAGGGCCCACCGGGGAGCTGTTTTTT.

The chain joins TRBV28 to TRBJ2-7, with 10 bases lining up with TRBD2. The CDR3 is 14 residues long. Germline assignment: CDR1 MDHEN and CDR2 SYDVKM. V lost 9 bases and J lost 3; bases outside the gene matches: 8. The CDR3 DNA sequence: TGTGCCAGTTCGAGCGGGAGGGCCGGCTACGAGCAGTACTTC. It is translated as CASSSGRAGYEQYF.

The V and J genes are TRBV6-6 and TRBJ2-1; tentative D call: TRBD2 (5 bases). Trimming left V 2 bases short and J 9 bases short, with 5 bases between. Germline V lookup: CDR1 MNHNY, CDR2 SVGAGI (reference sequence). There are 11 residues in the CDR3. The CDR3, as DNA: TGTGCCAGCAGTTACCGGGGTGAGCAGTTCTTC. Amino acid sequence: CASSYRGEQFF.

This clone was detected a few times. The chain recombines TRBV7-2 with TRBJ1-3; TRBD1 matches 7 bases. The length of the CDR3 is 16 residues. V was clipped by 1 base and J by 2 bases; unmatched bases: 5. Germline V lookup: CDR1 SGHTA, CDR2 FQGNSA. This CDR3 is CASSLGFDRAGNTIYF. As DNA, the CDR3 is TGTGCCAGCAGCTTAGGCTTTGACAGGGCTGGAAACACCATATATTTT.

The genes are TRBV9 and TRBJ2-3; perhaps TRBD2 as D (5 bases). The germline V gene has CDR1 SGDLS and CDR2 YYNGEE. The ends were cut back, 0 bases at V and 0 bases at J, with 8 bases in the middle. CDR3 length equals 15 residues. The CDR3 sequence: CASSVGAESTDTQYF. Here the CDR3 DNA reads TGTGCCAGCAGCGTAGGAGCGGAAAGCACAGATACGCAGTATTTT.

The rearrangement uses TRBV4-1 and TRBJ1-1; possibly TRBD1 for D (6 bases). Between the trimmed V and J ends, which lost 4 bases and 1 base, there was a span of 25 bases. The CDR3 length is 19 residues. The germline V gene has CDR1 MGHRA and CDR2 YSYEKL. The CDR3 spells CASSPRLRNREFRNTEAFF. In DNA form, the CDR3 reads TGCGCCAGCAGCCCTAGATTACGAAACAGGGAGTTCAGGAACACTGAAGCTTTCTTT.

The chain has TRBV10-2 and TRBJ2-2; 9 bases are shared with TRBD2. There are 16 residues in the CDR3. Germline V CDR1 and CDR2: WSHSY, SAAADI. J lost 6 bases, V lost 6 bases, and 11 bases had no gene match. DNA of the CDR3: TGCGCCAGCAGGCCCCGGCGCGGGGGGGCCCCCGGGGAGCTGTTTTTT. Protein: CASRPRRGGAPGELFF.

This chain uses TRBV5-4 with TRBJ1-2; possibly TRBD1 for D (6 bases). V lost 4 bases and J 0 bases, leaving 13 bases between the germline ends. Germline lookup yields CDR1 SGHNT and CDR2 YYREEE (reference sequence). The CDR3 runs 15 residues. CDR3 bases: TGTGCCAGCAGCCCTAGGACAGAATCTAACTATGGCTACACCTTC. This codes for CASSPRTESNYGYTF.

About this clone itself: At one end, the junction sequence differs from germline, possibly due to a read error. This rearrangement joins TRBV5-8 to TRBJ1-2; no reliable D call. The CDR3 has 13 residues. The germline V gene encodes CDR1 SGHTS and CDR2 YDEGEE. CDR3 sequence: CASTLVEKGGYTF. The DNA for the CDR3 is TGTGCCAGCACCTTGGTGGAGAAAGGTGGCTACACCTTC.

The chain joins TRBV6-5 to TRBJ1-2; D is unresolved. V was trimmed by 5 bases and J by 7 bases, leaving 14 bases between them. Germline V lookup: CDR1 MNHEY, CDR2 SVGAGI. The CDR3 sequence is 13 residues long. CDR3 in amino acids: CASSVGEGSGYTF. Written as DNA, the CDR3 is TGTGCCAGCAGTGTCGGGGAAGGTTCTGGCTACACCTTC.

The chain couples TRBV27 to TRBJ2-1, with TRBD2 matching over 14 bases. The CDR3 loop spans 16 amino acids. V lost 5 bases to trimming and J lost 7 bases; unmatched junction nucleotides: 7. Germline values: CDR1 MNHEY, CDR2 SMNVEV (reference sequence). The CDR3 loop reads CASSLRTSGRINEQFF. For the CDR3, the DNA is TGTGCCAGCAGTCTCAGGACTAGCGGGAGGATTAATGAGCAGTTCTTC.

The chain employs TRBV7-3 and TRBJ1-1; D not certain. Germline V lookup: CDR1 SGHTA, CDR2 FQGTGA. V was cut by 5 bases and J by 4 bases, with 8 bases left in between. There are 12 residues in the CDR3. In nucleotides, the CDR3 is TGTGCCAGCAGCCCGGGAGGCACTGAAGCTTTCTTT. Its translation is CASSPGGTEAFF. Combining the CDR3 with reference TRBV7-3 and TRBJ1-1 gives the whole variable domain GAGVSQTPSNKVTEKGKYVELRCDPISGHTALYWYRQSLGQGPEFLIYFQGTGAADDSGLPNDRFFAVRPEGSVSTLKIQRTERGDSAVYLCASSPGGTEAFFGQGTRLTVV.

V and J are TRBV9 and TRBJ2-6; D may be TRBD2 (6 bases). The CDR3 extends over 16 amino acids. The ends were cut back, 0 bases at V and 4 bases at J, with 11 bases in the middle. Germline lookup yields CDR1 SGDLS and CDR2 YYNGEE. The CDR3 sequence: CASSVGLASGANVLTF. The CDR3, as DNA: TGTGCCAGCAGCGTAGGGCTAGCGTCCGGGGCCAACGTCCTGACTTTC.

This clone showed up just once. The chain couples TRBV7-2 to TRBJ2-4, with 9 bases identical to TRBD2. CDR3 size: 15 residues. From germline, CDR1 is SGHTA and CDR2 FQGNSA. Trimming removed 1 base from V and 13 bases from J; junction bases left unmatched: 11. The CDR3 sequence: CASSLGGGRAIFQYF. CDR3 in DNA: TGTGCCAGCAGCTTAGGGGGCGGGAGGGCCATTTTCCAGTACTTC.

The chain has TRBV14 and TRBJ1-2, with D unresolved. Germline-derived CDR1 and CDR2 are SGHDN and FVKESK. Trimming cost V 2 bases and J 5 bases, with 9 bases left between them. This CDR3 is 13 amino acids long. The CDR3 protein is CASSQMVSYGYTF. The CDR3 DNA follows: TGTGCCAGCAGCCAAATGGTCAGTTATGGCTACACCTTC.

V and J are TRBV4-3 and TRBJ2-3; D is perhaps TRBD2 (7 bases). Per germline, CDR1 LGHNA and CDR2 YSLEER. The length of the CDR3 is 15 residues. The germline V and J ends were trimmed by 4 bases and 1 base, with 12 bases remaining between them. Here the CDR3 reads CASSLTGGGTDTQYF. CDR3 in DNA: TGCGCCAGCAGCCTGACGGGGGGCGGCACAGATACGCAGTATTTT.

The V and J genes are TRBV5-1 and TRBJ2-5; no clear D. Germline V lookup: CDR1 SGHRS, CDR2 YFSETQ. CDR3 length equals 14 residues. The V gene lost 2 bases and the J gene lost 3 bases, with 11 bases spanning the gap. CDR3 nucleotides: TGCGCCAGCAGCTTACCTTCCGGTGAAGAGACCCAGTACTTC. The encoded protein is CASSLPSGEETQYF.

This chain connects TRBV5-6 to TRBJ1-2; D is uncertain. Trimming cost V 0 bases and J 2 bases, with 8 bases left between them. CDR1 is SGHDT, CDR2 YYEEEE, per germline. The CDR3 loop spans 14 amino acids. The CDR3 coding sequence is TGTGCCAGCAGCTTGGATCCGGGGAACTATGGCTACACCTTC. It translates to CASSLDPGNYGYTF.

The chain recombines TRBV5-1 with TRBJ1-2, with 10 bases that match TRBD1. Germline loops: CDR1 SGHRS, CDR2 YFSETQ. The junction had 9 bases not matched to a gene; V was cut back by 4 bases and J by 0 bases. The CDR3 spans 17 residues. The CDR3 sequence: CASSARQGAGTNYGYTF. The CDR3 nucleotides are TGCGCCAGCAGCGCTCGACAGGGGGCAGGAACTAACTATGGCTACACCTTC.

The genes are TRBV29-1 and TRBJ1-1; 8 bases align to TRBD1. CDR3 size: 14 residues. V lost 4 bases and J lost 1; bases outside the gene matches: 5. From germline, CDR1 is SQVTM and CDR2 ANQGSEA. Here the CDR3 reads CSVVRQGTNTEAFF. CDR3 coding DNA: TGCAGCGTTGTCCGACAGGGGACGAACACTGAAGCTTTCTTT.

The V and J genes are TRBV5-1 and TRBJ2-7; possibly TRBD1 for D (5 bases). V lost 4 bases, J lost 4 bases, and 12 bases lay in between. The CDR3 is made up of 13 amino acids. Germline V lookup: CDR1 SGHRS, CDR2 YFSETQ. The CDR3 bases are TGCGCCAGCAGCCTACAGGTTGCGTACGAGCAGTACTTC. Its translation: CASSLQVAYEQYF.

The chain is built from TRBV28 and TRBJ1-5, with TRBD1 matching 7 bases. With V trimmed by 6 bases and J by 6 bases, 17 bases remained unmatched. The CDR3 spans 17 residues. Germline CDR1 is MDHEN and CDR2 is SYDVKM. The chain's CDR3 is CASSLPRGGSFSQPQHF. For the CDR3, the DNA is TGTGCCAGCAGCCTCCCTAGAGGGGGCTCCTTTAGTCAGCCCCAGCATTTT. Looking up the rest from reference TRBV28 and TRBJ1-5 gives the full variable domain: DVKVTQSSRYLVKRTGEKVFLECVQDMDHENMFWYRQDPGLGLRLIYFSYDVKMKEKGDIPEGYSVSREKKERFSLILESASTNQTSMYLCASSLPRGGSFSQPQHFGDGTRLSIL.

The V call is TRBV7-9, the J call TRBJ2-2, with D unresolved. The CDR3 is 14 amino acids. CDR1 SEHNR and CDR2 FQNEAQ come from the germline V gene (reference sequence). Trimming removed 5 bases from V and 2 bases from J, with 9 bases in between. CDR3 protein: CASSLELNTGELFF. Here the CDR3 DNA reads TGTGCCAGCAGCCTCGAACTTAACACCGGGGAGCTGTTTTTT.

This clone was seen many times. The CDR3 DNA reads as TGTGCCAGCAGCGTAGCGGGGGGGGCGACTGAAAAACTGTTTTTT. It is translated as CASSVAGGATEKLFF. V usage is TRBV9 and J usage is TRBJ1-4; D is perhaps TRBD1 (6 bases). This CDR3 has 15 residues. Germline CDR1 reads SGDLS; CDR2 reads YYNGEE. Trimming left V 0 bases short and J 7 bases short, with 13 bases between.

This clone occurred a few times. The chain employs TRBV19 and TRBJ1-5; D is ambiguous. V was trimmed by 4 bases and J by 1 base, leaving 5 bases between them. Germline-derived CDR1 and CDR2 are LNHDA and SQIVND (reference sequence). This CDR3 region has 13 residues. The CDR3 region has the DNA TGTGCCAGTAGTACGTTGAGCAATCAGCCCCAGCATTTT. Translating it yields CASSTLSNQPQHF.